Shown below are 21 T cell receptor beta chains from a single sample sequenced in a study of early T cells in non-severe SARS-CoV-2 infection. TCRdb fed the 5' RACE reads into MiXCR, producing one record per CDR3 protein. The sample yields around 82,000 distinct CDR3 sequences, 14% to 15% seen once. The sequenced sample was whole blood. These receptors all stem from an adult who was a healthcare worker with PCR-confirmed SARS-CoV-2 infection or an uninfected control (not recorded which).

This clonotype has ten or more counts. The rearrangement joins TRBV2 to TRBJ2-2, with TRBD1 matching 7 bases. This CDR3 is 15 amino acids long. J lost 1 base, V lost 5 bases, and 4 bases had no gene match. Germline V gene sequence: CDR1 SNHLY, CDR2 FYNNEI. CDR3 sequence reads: CASSLDRQNTGELFF. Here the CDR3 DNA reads TGTGCCAGCAGTTTGGACAGGCAGAACACCGGGGAGCTGTTTTTT.

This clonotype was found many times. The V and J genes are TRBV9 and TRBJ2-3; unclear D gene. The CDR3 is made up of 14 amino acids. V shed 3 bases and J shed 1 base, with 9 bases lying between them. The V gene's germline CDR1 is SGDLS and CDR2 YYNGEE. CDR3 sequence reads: CASSGPWGTDTQYF. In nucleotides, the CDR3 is TGTGCCAGCAGCGGCCCCTGGGGCACAGATACGCAGTATTTT. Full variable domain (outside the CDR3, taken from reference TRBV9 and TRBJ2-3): DSGVTQTPKHLITATGQRVTLRCSPRSGDLSVYWYQQSLDQGLQFLIQYYNGEERAKGNILERFSAQQFPDLHSELNLSSLELGDSALYFCASSGPWGTDTQYFGPGTRLTVL.

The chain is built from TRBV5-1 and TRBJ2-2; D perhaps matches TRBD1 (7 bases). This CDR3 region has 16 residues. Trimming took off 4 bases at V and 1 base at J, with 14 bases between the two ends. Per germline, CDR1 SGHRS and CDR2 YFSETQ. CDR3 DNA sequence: TGCGCCAGCAGCATTCAGGGGGGTCGGAACACCGGGGAGCTGTTTTTT. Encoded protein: CASSIQGGRNTGELFF.

CDR3 residues: CSEQGGGTDTQYF. CDR3 nucleotide sequence: TGCAGCGAGCAGGGGGGCGGCACAGATACGCAGTATTTT. The chain joins TRBV29-1 to TRBJ2-3; D possibly corresponds to TRBD1 (7 bases). Per germline, CDR1 SQVTM and CDR2 ANQGSEA. Trimming took 7 bases from V and 1 from J, leaving 12 bases between them. This CDR3 region has 13 residues.

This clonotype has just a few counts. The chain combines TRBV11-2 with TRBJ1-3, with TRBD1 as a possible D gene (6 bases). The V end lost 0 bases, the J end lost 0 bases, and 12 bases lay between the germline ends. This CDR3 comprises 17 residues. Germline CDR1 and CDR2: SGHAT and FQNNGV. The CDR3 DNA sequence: TGTGCCAGCAGCTTAGATAACAGGGCAGGCTCTGGAAACACCATATATTTT. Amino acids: CASSLDNRAGSGNTIYF.

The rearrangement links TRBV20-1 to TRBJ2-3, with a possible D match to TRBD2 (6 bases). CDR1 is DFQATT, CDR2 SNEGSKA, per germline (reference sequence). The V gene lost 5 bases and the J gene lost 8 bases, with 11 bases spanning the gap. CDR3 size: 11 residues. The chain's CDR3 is CSAALGGTQYF. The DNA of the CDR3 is TGCAGTGCTGCATTGGGAGGTACGCAGTATTTT.

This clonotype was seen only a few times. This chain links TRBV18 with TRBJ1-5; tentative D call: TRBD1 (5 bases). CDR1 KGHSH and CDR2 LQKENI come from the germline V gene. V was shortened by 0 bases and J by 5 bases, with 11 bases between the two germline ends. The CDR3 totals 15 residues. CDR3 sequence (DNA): TGTGCCAGCTCACCACCATCCGGCAGGGATCAGCCCCAGCATTTT. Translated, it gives CASSPPSGRDQPQHF.

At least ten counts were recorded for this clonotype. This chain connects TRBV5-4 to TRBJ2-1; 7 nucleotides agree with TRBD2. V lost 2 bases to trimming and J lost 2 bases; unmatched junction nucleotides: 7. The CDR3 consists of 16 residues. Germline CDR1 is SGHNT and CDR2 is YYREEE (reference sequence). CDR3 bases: TGTGCCAGCAGCTTCTCTAGCGGAGGCGCCTACAATGAGCAGTTCTTC. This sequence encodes CASSFSSGGAYNEQFF.

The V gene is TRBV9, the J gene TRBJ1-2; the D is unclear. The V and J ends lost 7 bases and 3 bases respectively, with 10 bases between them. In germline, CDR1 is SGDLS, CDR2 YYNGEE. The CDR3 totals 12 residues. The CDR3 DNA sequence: TGTGCCAGCTATGGTCCCCACTATGGCTACACCTTC. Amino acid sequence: CASYGPHYGYTF. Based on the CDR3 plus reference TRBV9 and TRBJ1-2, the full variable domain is DSGVTQTPKHLITATGQRVTLRCSPRSGDLSVYWYQQSLDQGLQFLIQYYNGEERAKGNILERFSAQQFPDLHSELNLSSLELGDSALYFCASYGPHYGYTFGSGTRLTVV.

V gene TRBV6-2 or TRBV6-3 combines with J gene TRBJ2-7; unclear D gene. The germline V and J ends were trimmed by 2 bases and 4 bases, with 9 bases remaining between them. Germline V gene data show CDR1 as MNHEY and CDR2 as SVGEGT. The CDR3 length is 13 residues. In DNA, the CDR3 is TGTGCCAGCAGTTACAGGCAGGAGTACGAGCAGTACGTC. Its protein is CASSYRQEYEQYV.

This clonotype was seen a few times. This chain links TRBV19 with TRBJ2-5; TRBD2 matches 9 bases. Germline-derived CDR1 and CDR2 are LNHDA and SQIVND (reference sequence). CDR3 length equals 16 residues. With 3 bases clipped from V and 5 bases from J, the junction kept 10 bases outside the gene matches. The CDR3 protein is CASSMSGGPSVETQYF. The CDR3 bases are TGTGCCAGTAGTATGAGCGGGGGGCCGTCAGTCGAGACCCAGTACTTC.

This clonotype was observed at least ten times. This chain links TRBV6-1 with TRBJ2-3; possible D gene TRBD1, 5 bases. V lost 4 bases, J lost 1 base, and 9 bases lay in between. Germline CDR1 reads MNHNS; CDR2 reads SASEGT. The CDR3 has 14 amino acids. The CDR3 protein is CASSADSGTDTQYF. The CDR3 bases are TGTGCCAGCAGTGCCGACAGCGGCACAGATACGCAGTATTTT.

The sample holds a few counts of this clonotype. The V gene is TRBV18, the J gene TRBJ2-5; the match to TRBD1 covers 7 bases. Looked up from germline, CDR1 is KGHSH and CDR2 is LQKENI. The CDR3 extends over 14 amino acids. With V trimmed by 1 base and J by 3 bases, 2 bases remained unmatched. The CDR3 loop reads CASSPRDSKETQYF. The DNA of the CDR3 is TGTGCCAGCTCACCACGGGACAGTAAAGAGACCCAGTACTTC.

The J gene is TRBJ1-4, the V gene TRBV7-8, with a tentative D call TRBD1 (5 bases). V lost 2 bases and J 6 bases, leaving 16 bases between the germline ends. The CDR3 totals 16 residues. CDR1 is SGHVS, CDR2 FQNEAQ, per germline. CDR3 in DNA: TGTGCCAGCAGCTTAAACCCGGGAGGGGTCGATGAAAAACTGTTTTTT. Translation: CASSLNPGGVDEKLFF.

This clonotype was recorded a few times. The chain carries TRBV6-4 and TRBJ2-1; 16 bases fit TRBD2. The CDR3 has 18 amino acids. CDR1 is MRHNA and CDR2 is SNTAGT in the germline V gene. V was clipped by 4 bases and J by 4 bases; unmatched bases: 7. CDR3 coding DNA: TGTGCCAGCAGTGTCGGGACTAGCGGGGGGGCCCCGTACAATGAGCAGTTCTTC. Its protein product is CASSVGTSGGAPYNEQFF.

The chain's CDR3 is CASSLWRGGTKNQETQYF. The CDR3 coding sequence is TGTGCCAGCAGCTTATGGCGGGGCGGTACGAAGAACCAAGAGACCCAGTACTTC. The chain carries TRBV7-6 and TRBJ2-5; D is perhaps TRBD2 (6 bases). Germline loops: CDR1 SGHVS, CDR2 FNYEAQ. The CDR3 runs 18 residues. The ends were cut back, 2 bases at V and 0 bases at J, with 19 bases in the middle.

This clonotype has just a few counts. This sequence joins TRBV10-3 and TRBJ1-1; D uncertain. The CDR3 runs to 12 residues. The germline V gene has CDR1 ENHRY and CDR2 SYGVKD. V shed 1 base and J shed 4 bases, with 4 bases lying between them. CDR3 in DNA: TGTGCCATCAGTGAGTACGGCACTGAAGCTTTCTTT. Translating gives CAISEYGTEAFF.

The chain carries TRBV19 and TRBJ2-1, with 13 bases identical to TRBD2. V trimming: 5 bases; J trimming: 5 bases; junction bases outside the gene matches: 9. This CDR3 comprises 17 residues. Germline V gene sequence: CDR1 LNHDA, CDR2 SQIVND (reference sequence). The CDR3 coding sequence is TGTGCCAGTAGTGGACTAGCGGGGGCCTGGACGAACAATGAGCAGTTCTTC. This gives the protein CASSGLAGAWTNNEQFF.

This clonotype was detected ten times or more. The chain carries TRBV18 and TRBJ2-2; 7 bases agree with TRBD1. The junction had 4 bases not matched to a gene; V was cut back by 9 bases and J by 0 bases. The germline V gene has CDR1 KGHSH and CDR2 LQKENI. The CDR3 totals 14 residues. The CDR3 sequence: CASKTGTNTGELFF. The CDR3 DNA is TGTGCCAGTAAGACAGGGACGAACACCGGGGAGCTGTTTTTT.

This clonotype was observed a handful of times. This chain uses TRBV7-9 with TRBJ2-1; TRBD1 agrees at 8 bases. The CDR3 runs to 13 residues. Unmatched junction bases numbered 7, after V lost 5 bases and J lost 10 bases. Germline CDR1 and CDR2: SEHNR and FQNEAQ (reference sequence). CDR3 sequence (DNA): TGTGCCAGCAGCAAGACAGGGGCCAGCGAGCAGTTCTTC. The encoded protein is CASSKTGASEQFF.

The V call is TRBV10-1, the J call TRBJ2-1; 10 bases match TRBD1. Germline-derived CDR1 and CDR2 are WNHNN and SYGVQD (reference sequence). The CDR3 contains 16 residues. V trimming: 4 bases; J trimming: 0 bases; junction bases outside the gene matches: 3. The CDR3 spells CASSAGTGVSYNEQFF. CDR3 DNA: TGCGCCAGCAGTGCCGGGACAGGGGTCTCCTACAATGAGCAGTTCTTC.